The entry below gives a single T cell receptor beta chain sequence along with its context. Its target is not known. The sample is drawn from a study of PD-1 blockade in classical Hodgkin lymphoma. Findings of the study overall: Lower baseline TCR diversity marked trial partial responders and progressors. Reported baseline diversity: healthy donors highest, relapsed/refractory patients lowest.

The time point denotes: cycle 4 day 1 (C4D1), after about 6 weeks of nivolumab. Relapses following autologous stem cell transplantation were seen in all patients, with brentuximab vedotin exposure varying. Complete response, partial response or progressive disease was each patient's best response. Method: immunoSEQ multiplex PCR; TCRdb's copy keeps in-frame clones and lacks some. Among roughly 50,000 clones listed, roughly 90% were seen once. Trimming removed 1 base at V and 0 bases at J, with 13 bases between. Per the germline V gene, CDR1 is SGHVS and CDR2 is FNYEAQ. The CDR3 totals 16 residues. This clonotype was obtained from a human donor with classical Hodgkin lymphoma. The sequences come from peripheral blood mononuclear cells (PBMCs), collected before the fourth cycle of nivolumab. The V and J genes are TRBV7-6 and TRBJ2-7, with TRBD1 as a possible D gene (5 bases). The DNA of the CDR3 is TGTGCCAGCAGCTTAGTTGTCTGGGGCAGCTCCTACGAGCAGTACTTC. Its protein product is CASSLVVWGSSYEQYF.